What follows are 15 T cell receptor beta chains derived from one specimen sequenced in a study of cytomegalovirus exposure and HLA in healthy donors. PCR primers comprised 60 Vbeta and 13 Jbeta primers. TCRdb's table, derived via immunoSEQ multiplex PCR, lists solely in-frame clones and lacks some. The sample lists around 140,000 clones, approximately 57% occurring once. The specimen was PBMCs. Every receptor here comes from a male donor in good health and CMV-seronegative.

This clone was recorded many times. CDR3 DNA: TGCGCCAGCAGCCAGCGACTGTTGACCGGGGAGCTGTTTTTT. Translating gives CASSQRLLTGELFF. The chain couples TRBV4-1 to TRBJ2-2; D remains unclear. Germline-derived CDR1 and CDR2 are MGHRA and YSYEKL. The germline V and J ends were trimmed by 3 bases and 5 bases, with 10 bases remaining between them. This CDR3 has 14 residues.

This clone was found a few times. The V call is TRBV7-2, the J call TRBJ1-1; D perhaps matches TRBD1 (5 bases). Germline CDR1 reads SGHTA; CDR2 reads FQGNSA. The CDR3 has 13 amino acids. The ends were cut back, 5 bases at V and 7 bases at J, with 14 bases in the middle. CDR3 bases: TGTGCCAGCAGCCCCCAGGGCGGGGGTGAAGCTTTCTTT. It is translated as CASSPQGGGEAFF.

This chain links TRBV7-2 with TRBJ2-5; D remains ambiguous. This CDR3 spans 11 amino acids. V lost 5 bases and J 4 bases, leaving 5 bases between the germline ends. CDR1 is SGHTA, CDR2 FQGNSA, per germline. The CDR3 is CASSPGETQYF. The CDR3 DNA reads TGTGCCAGCAGCCCCGGAGAGACCCAGTACTTC. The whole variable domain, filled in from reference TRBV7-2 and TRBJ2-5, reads GAGVSQSPSNKVTEKGKDVELRCDPISGHTALYWYRQSLGQGLEFLIYFQGNSAPDKSGLPSDRFSAERTGGSVSTLTIQRTQQEDSAVYLCASSPGETQYFGPGTRLLVL.

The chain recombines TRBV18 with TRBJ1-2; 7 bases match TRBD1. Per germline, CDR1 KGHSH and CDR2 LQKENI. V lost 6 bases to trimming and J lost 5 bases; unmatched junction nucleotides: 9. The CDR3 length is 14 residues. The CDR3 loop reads CASSPGTDDYGYTF. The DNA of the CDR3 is TGTGCCAGCTCGCCAGGGACAGACGATTATGGCTACACCTTC.

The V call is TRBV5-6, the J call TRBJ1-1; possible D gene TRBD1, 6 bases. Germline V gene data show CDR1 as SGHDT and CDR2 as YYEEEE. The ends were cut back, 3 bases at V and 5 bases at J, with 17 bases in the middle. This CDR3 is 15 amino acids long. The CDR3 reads CASSYTWGRGTEAFF. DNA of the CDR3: TGTGCCAGCAGCTATACATGGGGGCGGGGGACTGAAGCTTTCTTT.

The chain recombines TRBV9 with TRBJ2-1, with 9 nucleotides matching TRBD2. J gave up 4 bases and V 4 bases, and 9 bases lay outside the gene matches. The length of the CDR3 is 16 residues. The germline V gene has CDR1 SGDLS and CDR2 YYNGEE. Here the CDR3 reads CASSPRGREGYNEQFF. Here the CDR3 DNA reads TGTGCCAGCAGCCCACGCGGGAGGGAAGGGTACAATGAGCAGTTCTTC.

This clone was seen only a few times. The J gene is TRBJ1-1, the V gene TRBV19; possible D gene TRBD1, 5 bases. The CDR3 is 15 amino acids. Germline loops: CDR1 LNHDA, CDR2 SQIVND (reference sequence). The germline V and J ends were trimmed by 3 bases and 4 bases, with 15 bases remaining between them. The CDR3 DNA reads TGTGCCAGTAGTATGTGGCGGGGCAAGCGCACTGAAGCTTTCTTT. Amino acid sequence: CASSMWRGKRTEAFF.

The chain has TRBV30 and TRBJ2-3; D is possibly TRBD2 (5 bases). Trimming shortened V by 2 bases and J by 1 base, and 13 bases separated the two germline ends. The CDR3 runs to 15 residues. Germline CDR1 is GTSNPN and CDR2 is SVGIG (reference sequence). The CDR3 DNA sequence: TGTGCCTGGAGTCCCGGGGTTATCGGCACAGATACGCAGTATTTT. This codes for CAWSPGVIGTDTQYF. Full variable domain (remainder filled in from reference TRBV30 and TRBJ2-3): SQTIHQWPATLVQPVGSPLSLECTVEGTSNPNLYWYRQAAGRGLQLLFYSVGIGQISSEVPQNLSASRPQDRQFILSSKKLLLSDSGFYLCAWSPGVIGTDTQYFGPGTRLTVL.

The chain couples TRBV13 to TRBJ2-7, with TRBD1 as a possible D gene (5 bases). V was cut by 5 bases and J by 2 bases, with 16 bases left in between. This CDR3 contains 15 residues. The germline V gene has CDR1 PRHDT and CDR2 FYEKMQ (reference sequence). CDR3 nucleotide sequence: TGTGCCAGCAGCCCATATGGGCAGGGAACCTACGAGCAGTACTTC. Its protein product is CASSPYGQGTYEQYF.

CDR3 loop: CASSLDRGTDTQYF. The CDR3 region has the DNA TGTGCCAGCAGCTTGGACAGGGGCACAGATACGCAGTATTTT. The J gene is TRBJ2-3, the V gene TRBV5-4; a weak D match, TRBD1 (6 bases). The CDR3 contains 14 residues. With 0 bases removed from V and 1 base from J, the gap between germline ends came to 6 bases. CDR1 SGHNT and CDR2 YYREEE come from the germline V gene (reference sequence).

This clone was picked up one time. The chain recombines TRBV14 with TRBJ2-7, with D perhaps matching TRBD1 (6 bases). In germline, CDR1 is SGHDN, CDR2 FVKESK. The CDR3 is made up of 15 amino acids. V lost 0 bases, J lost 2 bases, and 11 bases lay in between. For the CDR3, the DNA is TGTGCCAGCAGCCAAGATCTCGGGACACCCTACGAGCAGTACTTC. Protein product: CASSQDLGTPYEQYF.

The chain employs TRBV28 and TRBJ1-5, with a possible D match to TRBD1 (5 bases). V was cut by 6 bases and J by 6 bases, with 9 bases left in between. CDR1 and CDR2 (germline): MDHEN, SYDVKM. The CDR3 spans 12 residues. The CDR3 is CASRGRGQPQHF. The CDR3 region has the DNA TGTGCCAGCAGGGGGCGCGGTCAGCCCCAGCATTTT.

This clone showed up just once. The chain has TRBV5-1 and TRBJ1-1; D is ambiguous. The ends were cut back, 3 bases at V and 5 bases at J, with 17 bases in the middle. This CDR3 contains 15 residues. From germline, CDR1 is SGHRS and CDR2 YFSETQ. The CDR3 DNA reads TGCGCCAGCAGCTCCGGACCCCCTGGGGAGACTGAAGCTTTCTTT. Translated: CASSSGPPGETEAFF.

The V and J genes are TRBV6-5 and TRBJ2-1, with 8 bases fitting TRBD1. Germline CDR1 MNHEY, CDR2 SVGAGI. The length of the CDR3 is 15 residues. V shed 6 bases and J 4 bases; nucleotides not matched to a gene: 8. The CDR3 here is CASSQTGERYNEQFF. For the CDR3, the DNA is TGTGCCAGCAGCCAGACAGGGGAAAGATACAATGAGCAGTTCTTC.

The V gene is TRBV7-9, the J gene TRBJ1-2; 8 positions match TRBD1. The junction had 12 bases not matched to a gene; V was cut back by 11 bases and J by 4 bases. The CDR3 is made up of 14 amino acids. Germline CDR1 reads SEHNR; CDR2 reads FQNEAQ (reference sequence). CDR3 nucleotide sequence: TGTGCCTCATCAGACAGGGGATCGGGCTATGGCTACACCTTC. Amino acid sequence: CASSDRGSGYGYTF.